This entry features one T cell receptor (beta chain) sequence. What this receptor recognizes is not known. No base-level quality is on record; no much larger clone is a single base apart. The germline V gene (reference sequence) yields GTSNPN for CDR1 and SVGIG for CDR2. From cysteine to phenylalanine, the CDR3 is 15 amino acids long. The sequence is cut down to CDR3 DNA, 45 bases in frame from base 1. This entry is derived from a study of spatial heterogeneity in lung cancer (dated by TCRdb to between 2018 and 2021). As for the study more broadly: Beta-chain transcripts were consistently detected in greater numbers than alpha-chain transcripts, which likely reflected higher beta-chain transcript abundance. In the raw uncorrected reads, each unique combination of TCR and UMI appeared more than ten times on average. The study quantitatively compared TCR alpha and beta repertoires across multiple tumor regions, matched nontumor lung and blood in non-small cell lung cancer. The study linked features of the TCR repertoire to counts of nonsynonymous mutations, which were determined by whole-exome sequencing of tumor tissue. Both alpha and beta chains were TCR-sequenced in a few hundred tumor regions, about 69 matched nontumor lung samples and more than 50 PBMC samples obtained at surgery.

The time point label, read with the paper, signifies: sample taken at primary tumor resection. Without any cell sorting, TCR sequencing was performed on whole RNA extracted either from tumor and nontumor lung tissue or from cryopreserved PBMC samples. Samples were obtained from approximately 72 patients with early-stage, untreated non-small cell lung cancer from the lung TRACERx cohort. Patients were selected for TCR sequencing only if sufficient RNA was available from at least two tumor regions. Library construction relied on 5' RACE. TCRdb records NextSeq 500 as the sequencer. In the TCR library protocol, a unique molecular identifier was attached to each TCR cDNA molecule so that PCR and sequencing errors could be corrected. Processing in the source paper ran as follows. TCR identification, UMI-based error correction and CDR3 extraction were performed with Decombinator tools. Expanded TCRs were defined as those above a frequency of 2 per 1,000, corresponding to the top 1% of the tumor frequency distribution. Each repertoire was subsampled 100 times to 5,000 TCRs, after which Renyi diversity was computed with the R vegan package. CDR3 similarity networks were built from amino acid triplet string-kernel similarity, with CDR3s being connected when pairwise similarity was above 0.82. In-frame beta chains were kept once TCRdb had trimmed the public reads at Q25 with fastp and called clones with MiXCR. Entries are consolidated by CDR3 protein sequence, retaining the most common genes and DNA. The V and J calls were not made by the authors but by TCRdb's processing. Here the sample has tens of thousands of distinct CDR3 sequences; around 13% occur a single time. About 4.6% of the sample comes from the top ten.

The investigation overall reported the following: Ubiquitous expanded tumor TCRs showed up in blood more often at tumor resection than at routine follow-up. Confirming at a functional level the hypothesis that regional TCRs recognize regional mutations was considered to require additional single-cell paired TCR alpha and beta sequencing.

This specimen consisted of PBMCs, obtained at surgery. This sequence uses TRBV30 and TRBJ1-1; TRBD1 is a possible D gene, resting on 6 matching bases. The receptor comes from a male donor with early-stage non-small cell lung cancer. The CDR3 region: CAFTRAGVLNTEAFF. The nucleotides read TGTGCATTTACCCGTGCAGGGGTCCTTAACACTGAAGCTTTCTTT.